A single sample gave rise to the 13 T cell receptor beta chains below, sequenced in a study of technical replicates of blood from several donors. Only in-frame clones appear in the TCRdb table, and some are missing; sequencing was by immunoSEQ multiplex PCR. The sample lists around 67,000 clones; approximately 83% were seen once. Sequencing was done on a sample of PBMCs. These TCRs come from a human donor in good health. Some clones in this sample may be carry-over from other donors' samples.

DNA of the CDR3: TGTGCCAGCAGTGAAGCTGGACTCTCTGGGGCCAACGTCCTGACTTTC. This sequence encodes CASSEAGLSGANVLTF. The chain recombines TRBV6-1 with TRBJ2-6; D is possibly TRBD2 (5 bases). Trimming stripped 0 bases from V and 0 bases from J, with 6 bases between. Germline V lookup: CDR1 MNHNS, CDR2 SASEGT. This CDR3 has 16 amino acids.

The chain is built from TRBV7-8 and TRBJ1-6; no clear D. The V and J ends lost 0 bases and 0 bases respectively, with 12 bases between them. CDR3 length equals 18 residues. Germline V lookup: CDR1 SGHVS, CDR2 FQNEAQ. The CDR3 nucleotides read TGTGCCAGCAGCTTAGCGAGTAGCCTGAGCTCCTATAATTCACCCCTCCACTTT. Amino acid sequence: CASSLASSLSSYNSPLHF.

The chain employs TRBV14 and TRBJ1-5, with 8 bases lining up with TRBD1. This CDR3 is 14 amino acids long. V gave up 4 bases and J gave up 8 bases; unmatched junction bases: 7. Germline CDR1 and CDR2: SGHDN and FVKESK. CDR3 protein: CASSPGQTGEPQHF. DNA of the CDR3: TGTGCCAGCAGCCCAGGTCAGACAGGGGAGCCCCAGCATTTT.

The rearrangement uses TRBV7-2 and TRBJ1-2, with D perhaps TRBD1 (5 bases). V dropped 5 bases and J dropped 14 bases, with 18 bases sitting between them. Looked up from germline, CDR1 is SGHTA and CDR2 is FQGNSA. The CDR3 runs 12 residues. The CDR3 DNA is TGTGCCAGCAGCCTGGGGCGGTGGGGAGGGACCTTC. This gives the protein CASSLGRWGGTF.

The V gene is TRBV18, the J gene TRBJ1-3, with a possible D match to TRBD1 (6 bases). The CDR3 length is 15 residues. Germline lookup yields CDR1 KGHSH and CDR2 LQKENI. Trimming took 3 bases from V and 0 from J, leaving 9 bases between them. CDR3 in amino acids: CASSPTTGSGNTIYF. CDR3 nucleotides: TGTGCCAGCTCACCTACGACAGGCTCTGGAAACACCATATATTTT.

The chain employs TRBV7-2 and TRBJ2-1; D call uncertain. This CDR3 comprises 14 residues. The V gene lost 1 base and the J gene lost 7 bases, with 11 bases spanning the gap. Germline V CDR1 and CDR2: SGHTA, FQGNSA. CDR3 in amino acids: CASSLEAFGNEQFF. The CDR3 DNA is TGTGCCAGCAGCTTAGAGGCCTTCGGGAATGAGCAGTTCTTC.

V gene TRBV27 combines with J gene TRBJ2-1; TRBD1 matches at 7 bases. The CDR3 totals 15 residues. The V gene end was trimmed by 5 bases and the J gene end by 6 bases; junction bases not matched to a gene: 10. CDR1 and CDR2 (germline): MNHEY, SMNVEV (reference sequence). CDR3 sequence: CASSLRQGGGNEQFF. CDR3 sequence (DNA): TGTGCCAGCAGTCTGAGACAGGGCGGTGGCAATGAGCAGTTCTTC.

This clone was seen more than once but under ten times. V usage is TRBV10-3 and J usage is TRBJ1-5; 7 bases are a match to TRBD1. Per the germline V gene, CDR1 is ENHRY and CDR2 is SYGVKD. CDR3 length: 16 amino acids. The junction had 8 bases not matched to a gene; V was cut back by 6 bases and J by 0 bases. The CDR3 nucleotides read TGTGCCATCAGCCGGGACAGAGGACATAGCAATCAGCCCCAGCATTTT. It specifies CAISRDRGHSNQPQHF.

The rearrangement uses TRBV6-5 and TRBJ1-1; D possibly corresponds to TRBD1 (5 bases). This CDR3 is 14 amino acids long. Germline CDR1 reads MNHEY; CDR2 reads SVGAGI. The V end lost 6 bases, the J end lost 6 bases, and 17 bases lay between the germline ends. As DNA, the CDR3 is TGTGCCAGCAGGAAGACCGGGGGGTTTTCTGAAGCTTTCTTT. This encodes CASRKTGGFSEAFF.

This sequence joins TRBV5-6 and TRBJ1-2, with D perhaps matching TRBD1 (6 bases). The CDR3 totals 14 residues. Germline CDR1 and CDR2: SGHDT and YYEEEE. Trimming took off 1 base at V and 6 bases at J, with 13 bases between the two ends. This CDR3 is CASSLRGTTNGYTF. DNA for the CDR3: TGTGCCAGCAGCTTGAGGGGGACAACCAATGGCTACACCTTC. The full variable domain, completed using reference TRBV5-6 and TRBJ1-2, is DAGVTQSPTHLIKTRGQQVTLRCSPKSGHDTVSWYQQALGQGPQFIFQYYEEEERQRGNFPDRFSGHQFPNYSSELNVNALLLGDSALYLCASSLRGTTNGYTFGSGTRLTVV.

The V and J genes are TRBV4-1 and TRBJ2-7; D is unclear. Trimming pared 0 bases from V and 3 bases from J, leaving 9 bases between. The CDR3 is made up of 14 amino acids. CDR1 is MGHRA, CDR2 YSYEKL, per germline. CDR3 nucleotide sequence: TGCGCCAGCAGCCAAGAGGCGGCTAGCTACGAGCAGTACTTC. Translated, it gives CASSQEAASYEQYF.

The V gene is TRBV19, the J gene TRBJ2-5, with 10 bases lining up with TRBD1. V shed 5 bases, J shed 11 bases, and the junction held 11 bases outside the gene matches. Per germline, CDR1 LNHDA and CDR2 SQIVND (reference sequence). This CDR3 is built from 14 residues. In DNA, the CDR3 is TGTGCCAGTAGTCGGACAGGGGGAACATTGGAGCAGTACTTC. Translation gives CASSRTGGTLEQYF. Complete variable domain (other parts from reference TRBV19 and TRBJ2-5): DGGITQSPKYLFRKEGQNVTLSCEQNLNHDAMYWYRQDPGQGLRLIYYSQIVNDFQKGDIAEGYSVSREKKESFPLTVTSAQKNPTAFYLCASSRTGGTLEQYFGPGTRLLVL.

The genes are TRBV29-1 and TRBJ2-3; 7 bases fit TRBD1. CDR3 size: 14 residues. After removal of 7 bases from V and 3 bases from J, the junction contained 10 bases not matched to a gene. Per the germline V gene, CDR1 is SQVTM and CDR2 is ANQGSEA. The CDR3 DNA follows: TGCAGCGCAAGAACGACAGGGACGACAGATACGCAGTATTTT. As protein: CSARTTGTTDTQYF.